The TCR beta chain under discussion was sequenced for a study of spatial heterogeneity in lung cancer. Study background: Fewer alpha-chain than beta-chain sequences were consistently detected. Raw sequencing reads included, on average, more than ten appearances of each unique TCR and UMI combination.

Every TCR cDNA molecule bore a unique molecular identifier. TCRdb processed the 5' RACE reads anew with MiXCR; each CDR3 protein has one entry. Of thousands of distinct CDR3 sequences listed, roughly 19% were seen once; the top ten hold 15% to 20%. As for time point: sample taken at primary tumor resection. Whole RNA, isolated from tumor, nontumor lung or frozen PBMC, was sequenced without prior sorting. The roughly 79 donors had untreated early-stage non-small cell lung cancer. This sequence originates from a female donor with early-stage non-small cell lung cancer. The input for sequencing was PBMCs, taken at surgery.

DNA for the CDR3: TGCGCCAGCAGCGGCGCAATTAGGCTAGAGACCCAGTACTTC. This translates into CASSGAIRLETQYF. The chain carries TRBV5-1 and TRBJ2-5, with D unclear. Germline assignment: CDR1 SGHRS and CDR2 YFSETQ. The CDR3 has 14 residues. Between the trimmed V and J ends, which lost 4 bases and 4 bases, there was a span of 14 bases.